The source of this T cell receptor beta chain is a study of a mutant IDH1 vaccine in newly diagnosed glioma. Study-wide results and caveats: The occurrence of vaccine-induced immune responses was seen in 80% to 95% of patients.

The time point was: baseline, week 1 (first vaccination visit). Treatment indicated: pre-vaccination baseline after standard-of-care therapy. Notes on this clone: Its antigen is unknown.

Libraries were prepared by immunoSEQ multiplex PCR; TCRdb keeps only in-frame clonotypes and omits some of them. The repertoire holds more than 80,000 clones, with about 83% as singletons. This clonotype originated in a woman aged 45-65 years with glioma. This specimen was PBMCs, taken from a glioma patient treated with radiotherapy, temozolomide or both.

The CDR3 DNA follows: TGTGCCAGCAGCGTAGAGGGTACATATAATTCACCCCTCCACTTT. This encodes CASSVEGTYNSPLHF. The genes are TRBV9 and TRBJ1-6; D is unresolved. Germline-derived CDR1 and CDR2 are SGDLS and YYNGEE. Trimming removed 0 bases at V and 4 bases at J, with 8 bases between. There are 15 residues in the CDR3.